This T cell receptor (beta chain) derives from a study of T cell responses to AZD1222 COVID-19 vaccine. The V end was cut by 1 base, the J end by 6 bases, with 9 bases between. The CDR3 runs to 13 residues. Germline V gives CDR1 SEHNR, CDR2 FQNEAQ (reference sequence). As to this clone: Its specificity is not known.

The repertoire was sequenced with immunoSEQ multiplex PCR; TCRdb's copy has only in-frame clones and lacks some. Among roughly 120,000 clones listed, over 80% were seen once. Findings and limits, study-wide: The donors showed a predominance of white British ancestry and of females, with possible underestimation of clonal diversity. As reported, nearly half of all spike-specific TCRs target variant regions that are unmutated. At baseline, just 5 or 6 AZD1222 recipients tested seropositive.

V is TRBV7-9 and J is TRBJ1-2; D is undetermined. This sample comprised peripheral blood, obtained 28 days after the second AZD1222 dose. This sequence was found in an adult who received the AZD1222 COVID-19 vaccine. CDR3 nucleotide sequence: TGTGCCAGCAGCTTAGTTTTGGAGGATGGCTACACCTTC. Its protein product is CASSLVLEDGYTF.